This T cell receptor beta chain was sequenced in a study of cytomegalovirus exposure and HLA in healthy donors (dated by TCRdb to the late 2010s). About the full investigation: The 700 or so repertoires of the first cohort and the 120 validation repertoires were produced on the same platform, according to a later analysis. The study was designed to test whether signatures of past pathogen exposure could be identified by cataloging public T cell receptors. Along with the approximately 650-subject first cohort, a separate validation cohort of more than 90 different subjects was used. To predict cytomegalovirus infection status, the study brought together high-throughput TCR immunosequencing, statistical association of individual TCRs with disease status, and machine learning.

The full study reports these points: The study gave a list of 150 to 200 TCR beta chains associated with cytomegalovirus. Of the cluster scores, 94% were above 0 in a later analysis, which found that TCRs clustered in the first cohort also tended to co-occur in the roughly 130 validation repertoires. Cytomegalovirus status was reported to be diagnosed by the classifier with high specificity and sensitivity in both the original and validation cohorts. Most TCR sequences were seen in very few donors, while some public TCRs were found in many individuals. A later analysis had no HLA typing for the validation cohort, so co-occurrence there was scored across all 130 or so repertoires. In vitro tests confirmed that three of the cytomegalovirus-associated TCR beta chains recognize cytomegalovirus antigens. It was suggested by the authors that the approach could potentially be generalized to other disease states and immunological phenotypes.

Donors formed part of the validation cohort, which comprised 120 or so subjects and was distinct from the first cohort of several hundred subjects. The library was generated by the immunoSEQ multiplex PCR assay. The original pipeline was this. A statistical classification framework was built for diagnosing cytomegalovirus status from the catalog of TCR beta chain sequences. This immuneACCESS table, as held by TCRdb, lists in-frame sequences with V and J called but not all clones. Of the missing ones, under half trace to an unresolved V gene in checked studies; the others have no known cause. The V and J calls and clone size come from that table; D and trimming were worked out from the DNA. The sample data list 190,000 or so clones, and 84% of these were observed just once. The ten biggest clones cover under 3.5% of the sample. The germline V gene yields KGHSH for CDR1 and LQKENI for CDR2. From the cysteine through the phenylalanine, the CDR3 covers 16 amino acids. Here the CDR3 DNA is all that survives: 48 bases in frame from base 1. The germline V end is reduced by 2 bases and the J end by 6 bases; junction bases left unmatched: 9.

Concerning this clone itself: This receptor's antigen is unknown. Per-base qualities were not stored, and no clone one base away is much larger.

Specimen: PBMCs. The sequence was collected from a woman between 18 and 29 years old in good health and CMV-seropositive. In this chain, TRBV18 is recombined with TRBJ2-5; 10 of the junction bases match TRBD2. This receptor has the CDR3 CASSPIGTSVWKTQYF. In nucleotides, the sequence is TGTGCCAGCTCACCAATCGGGACTAGCGTTTGGAAGACCCAGTACTTC.